The entry that follows covers one T cell receptor (beta chain) sequence. The data were obtained in a study of blood T cell repertoires in COVID-19. The germline CDR1 and CDR2 sequences are ENHRY and SYGVKD. The V and J ends lost 4 bases and 10 bases respectively, with 11 bases between them. The CDR3 spans 13 residues. In the original workflow: Estimated nucleated cell counts came from reference gene primer amplification. Measured with immunoSEQ multiplex PCR; TCRdb has only the in-frame clones, and not every one. That table furnishes V, J and clone size, whereas the DNA furnished D and trimming. This sample has fewer than 130,000 clones, with around 89% found just once.

The specimen sequenced was peripheral blood. The chain recombines TRBV10-3 with TRBJ1-6, with D possibly TRBD1 on 5 matching bases. The receptor was derived from a woman at least 80 years old with acute or convalescent COVID-19. The CDR3, as DNA: TGTGCCATCAGTGCGACAGAGGAATCACCCCTCCACTTT. This translates into CAISATEESPLHF.